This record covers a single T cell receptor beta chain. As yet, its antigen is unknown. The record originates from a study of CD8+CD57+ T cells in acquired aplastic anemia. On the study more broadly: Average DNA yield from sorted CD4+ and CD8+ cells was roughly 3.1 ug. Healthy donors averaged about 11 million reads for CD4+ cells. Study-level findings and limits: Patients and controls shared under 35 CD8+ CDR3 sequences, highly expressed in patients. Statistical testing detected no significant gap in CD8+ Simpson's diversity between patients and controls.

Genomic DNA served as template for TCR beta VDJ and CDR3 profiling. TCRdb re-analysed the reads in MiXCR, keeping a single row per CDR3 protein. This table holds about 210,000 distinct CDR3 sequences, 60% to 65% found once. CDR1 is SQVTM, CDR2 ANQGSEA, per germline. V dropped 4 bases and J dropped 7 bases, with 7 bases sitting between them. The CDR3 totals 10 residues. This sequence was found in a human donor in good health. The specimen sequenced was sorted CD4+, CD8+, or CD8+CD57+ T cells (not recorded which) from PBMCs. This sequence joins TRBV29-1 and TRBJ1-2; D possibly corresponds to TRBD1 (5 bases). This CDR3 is CSVGRGGYTF. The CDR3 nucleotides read TGCAGCGTTGGGAGGGGTGGCTACACCTTC.